A selection of T cell receptor beta chains follows, all from one sample in a study of blood T cell repertoires in COVID-19. Profiled with immunoSEQ multiplex PCR; TCRdb holds only in-frame clones, not every one. Of tens of thousands of clones in the sample, roughly 81% were seen once. Material for sequencing was peripheral blood. The receptors were sampled from a man between 65 and 85 years old with acute or convalescent COVID-19. CDR3s include the opening cysteine and the closing phenylalanine or tryptophan. A D gene is named only where the DNA matches it firmly. The size of a clone is reported for some rows only, either as once, few or many, or as a class for expanded clones.

J	V	size	D	length	DNA	CDR3
TRBJ1-2	TRBV27	NA	NA	18	TGTGCCAGCAGTTTTACCCCAATAGGGGGGGGGTCGGCGAGTGGCTACACCTTC	CASSFTPIGGGSASGYTF
TRBJ2-7	TRBV11-2	NA	NA	14	TGTGCCAGCAGCTTAGATTCGGGGGTGGGGGAGCAGTACTTC	CASSLDSGVGEQYF
TRBJ2-7	TRBV19	NA	NA	13	TGTGCCACCATGGCTCGAAGCTCCTACGAGCAGTACTTC	CATMARSSYEQYF
TRBJ1-2	TRBV6-1	NA	NA	15	TGTGCCAGCAGTGAAGCGGGGGGGGGCCTGGAAGGCTACACCTTC	CASSEAGGGLEGYTF
TRBJ1-5	TRBV2	once	TRBD1	14	TGTGCCAGCAGAGACAGGGGGACCAGTCAGCCCCAGCATTTT	CASRDRGTSQPQHF
TRBJ1-5	TRBV28	NA	NA	16	TGTGCCAGCAGTTTCCCGCGGGGGAGTCGTGACCAGCCCCAGCATTTT	CASSFPRGSRDQPQHF
TRBJ2-1	TRBV27	NA	NA	15	TGTGCCACCACGTTCGTGGGGGGACCAGACAATGAGCAGTTCTTC	CATTFVGGPDNEQFF
TRBJ2-2	TRBV11-3	NA	TRBD1	14	TGTGCCAGCAGCGCTACAGGGGGTGGAGGGGAGCTGTTTTTT	CASSATGGGGELFF
TRBJ2-7	TRBV6-1	NA	NA	11	TGTGCCAGCAGTGAGCCATCATCGGAGTACTTC	CASSEPSSEYF
TRBJ2-2	TRBV5-1	NA	NA	14	TGCGCCAGCAGCTTGGGGCGGTTCACCGGGGAGCTGTTTTTT	CASSLGRFTGELFF
TRBJ1-5	TRBV6-5	NA	NA	14	TGTGCCAGCAGCCGCGACAGTAAAAATCAGCCCCAGCATTTT	CASSRDSKNQPQHF
TRBJ1-5	TRBV5-6	NA	NA	14	TGTGCCAGCAGCGCGGACAGCCACAATCAGCCCCAGCATTTT	CASSADSHNQPQHF
TRBJ1-1	TRBV15	few	NA	15	TGTGCCACCAGCAGAGACCCCATCGCAGGGTCCGTTGCTTTCTTT	CATSRDPIAGSVAFF
TRBJ2-1	TRBV25-1	NA	TRBD1	13	TGTGCCAGCCGACAGGGTTCGTACAATGAGCAGTTCTTC	CASRQGSYNEQFF
TRBJ2-2	TRBV10-2	few	TRBD2	16	TGCGCCAGCAGCGCTACAGAAACTAGCGACGACGGGGAGCTGTTTTTT	CASSATETSDDGELFF
TRBJ2-5	TRBV5-4	NA	TRBD1	14	TGTGCCAGCAGCCAACAGGGGGCTTTGGAGACCCAGTACTTC	CASSQQGALETQYF
TRBJ2-4	TRBV29-1	NA	TRBD1	14	TGCAGCGTTAGGTCGGGACAGGGAAAAAACATTCAGTACTTC	CSVRSGQGKNIQYF
TRBJ1-2	TRBV2	NA	TRBD1	14	TGTGCCAGCAGTGAACGGGACAGTCTTTATGGCTACACCTTC	CASSERDSLYGYTF
TRBJ2-5	TRBV12-3/TRBV12-4	NA	TRBD1	13	TGTGCCAGCGCCAGGGACAGCCAAGAGACCCAGTACTTC	CASARDSQETQYF
TRBJ2-6	TRBV6-1	NA	NA	16	TGTGCCAGCAGTGGGGGGAGGTCCTCTGGGGCCAACGTCCTGACTTTC	CASSGGRSSGANVLTF
TRBJ1-6	TRBV4-1	once	TRBD1	17	TGCGCCAGCAGCCAAGAGCCCGACAGGGATCGAGGGTCACCCCTCCACTTT	CASSQEPDRDRGSPLHF
TRBJ2-1	TRBV3-1/TRBV3-2	NA	NA	15	TGTGCCAGCAGCCAAGGGGCACAGCCTGGGAATGAGCAGTTCTTC	CASSQGAQPGNEQFF
TRBJ2-7	TRBV19	few	TRBD1	14	TGTGCCAGTAGTATTAGTCAGGGGGATAACGAGCAGTACTTC	CASSISQGDNEQYF
TRBJ2-7	TRBV10-2	NA	TRBD1	14	TGCGCCAGCAGTGGCGGACAGGGAGTTGCCGAGCAGTACTTC	CASSGGQGVAEQYF
TRBJ1-5	TRBV19	NA	NA	13	TGTGCCAGTAGTATAGGGGGCGATCAGCCCCAGCATTTT	CASSIGGDQPQHF
TRBJ2-1	TRBV2	NA	NA	15	TGTGCCAGCAGTCAGGGTAGGGGCGGATACAATGAGCAGTTCTTC	CASSQGRGGYNEQFF
TRBJ2-7	TRBV29-1	NA	TRBD1	15	TGCAGCGTTCGAGCCGGGACAGGGGGCTCCTACGAGCAGTACTTC	CSVRAGTGGSYEQYF
TRBJ2-7	TRBV3-1/TRBV3-2	NA	NA	16	TGTGCCAGCAGCCAAGGTCCGACAGGATCTTCCTACGAGCAGTACTTC	CASSQGPTGSSYEQYF
TRBJ2-7	TRBV10-3	NA	NA	15	TGTGCCATCAGTGACCGGGGACACCGGTCCTACGAGCAGTACTTC	CAISDRGHRSYEQYF
TRBJ2-1	TRBV4-2	NA	TRBD2	16	TGTGCCAGCAGCCAAGTCCTAGCGGGAGGTTCTAATGAGCAGTTCTTC	CASSQVLAGGSNEQFF
TRBJ1-1	TRBV10-2	NA	TRBD1	14	TGCGCCACCGAGCCCCAGGCAGGGGGCACTGAAGCTTTCTTT	CATEPQAGGTEAFF
TRBJ2-2	TRBV27	NA	TRBD1	15	TGTGCCAGCAGTAAGGACAGGGCAGACACCGGGGAGCTGTTTTTT	CASSKDRADTGELFF
TRBJ2-2	TRBV2	once	TRBD2	17	TGTGCCAGCAGGCTAGGGACTAGCGGGAGAAACACCGGGGAGCTGTTTTTT	CASRLGTSGRNTGELFF
TRBJ2-1	TRBV5-1	NA	TRBD2	17	TGCGCCAGCAGCCCCGGGACTAGCGGGACGAACTACAATGAGCAGTTCTTC	CASSPGTSGTNYNEQFF
TRBJ2-2	TRBV14	once	TRBD1	15	TGTGCCAGCAGCCCCGGGACAGGGCTCACCGGGGAGCTGTTTTTT	CASSPGTGLTGELFF
TRBJ2-7	TRBV4-2	NA	TRBD2	17	TGTGCCAGCAGCCTAGAGCTAGCGGGAGGGAGCTCCTACGAGCAGTACTTC	CASSLELAGGSSYEQYF
TRBJ1-5	TRBV6-2/TRBV6-3	NA	TRBD1	16	TGTGCCAGCAGTCCACGCGGACAGGGAAACAATCAGCCCCAGCATTTT	CASSPRGQGNNQPQHF
TRBJ2-1	TRBV24-1	NA	TRBD2	16	TGTGCCACCAGTGTATCCGGGCTAGCGGGAGTCAGTGAGCAGTTCTTC	CATSVSGLAGVSEQFF
TRBJ1-5	TRBV4-2	NA	TRBD1	16	TGTGCCAGCAGCCAATATGGCGGACAGGGTGAACAGCCCCAGCATTTT	CASSQYGGQGEQPQHF
TRBJ2-7	TRBV19	NA	TRBD2	16	TGTGCCAGTAGTAAGGGTCGCGGGGGGGCCCTCTACGAGCAGTACTTC	CASSKGRGGALYEQYF
TRBJ1-1	TRBV7-9	NA	NA	12	TGTGCCAGCAGCTTAGCGAGGTCTGAAGCTTTCTTT	CASSLARSEAFF
TRBJ1-6	TRBV7-8	NA	TRBD1	15	TGTGCCAGCAGCCCTCAGACAGGGAATAACTCACCCCTCCACTTT	CASSPQTGNNSPLHF
TRBJ2-7	TRBV19	NA	NA	14	TGTGCCAGTAGACAGGGCTCCGGGTCCTACGAGCAGTACTTC	CASRQGSGSYEQYF
TRBJ2-1	TRBV28	NA	NA	15	TGTGCCAGCAGTCCAGGGGGGAGCTCCTACAATGAGCAGTTCTTC	CASSPGGSSYNEQFF
TRBJ1-1	TRBV6-5	once	NA	15	TGTGCCAGCAGTTTCAACAGAGATTCGGACACTGAAGCTTTCTTT	CASSFNRDSDTEAFF
TRBJ2-7	TRBV2	NA	NA	12	TGTGCCAGCAGTGACCAGACCTACGAGCAGTACTTC	CASSDQTYEQYF
TRBJ1-2	TRBV19	NA	NA	13	TGTGCCAGTAGTATCAGGTCCACCTATGGCTACACCTTC	CASSIRSTYGYTF
TRBJ1-2	TRBV10-3	few	NA	11	TGTGCCAACGGGGGGAACTATGGCTACACCTTC	CANGGNYGYTF
TRBJ1-5	TRBV7-9	few	TRBD1	16	TGTGCCAGCAGCTTAGGGACAGGGGGCGCAGGGCAGCCCCAGCATTTT	CASSLGTGGAGQPQHF
TRBJ1-1	TRBV25-1	NA	NA	13	TGTGCCAGCAGAGGAGAATTCGGGACTGAAGCTTTCTTT	CASRGEFGTEAFF